Following are 18 T cell receptor beta chains from one sample sequenced in a study of blood T cells in healthy people across ages. A J-beta primer mix and a sample-barcoded 5' primer were used in a second PCR of roughly 6 to 12 cycles. MiXCR, applied by TCRdb to the 5' RACE reads, yields one record per CDR3 protein. Here the sample spans roughly 900,000 distinct CDR3 sequences, 29% being singletons. Source material: blood. These receptors all stem from a woman older than 75 in good health.

This clonotype has a count of ten or more. The chain links TRBV6-5 to TRBJ2-3; 8 nucleotides line up with TRBD2. Germline values: CDR1 MNHEY, CDR2 SVGAGI. The V and J ends lost 2 bases and 3 bases, in that order; junction bases with no gene match: 1. This CDR3 has 14 residues. The CDR3 spells CASSYGLATDTQYF. The CDR3 region has the DNA TGTGCCAGCAGTTACGGACTAGCAACAGATACGCAGTATTTT.

As for this clonotype: A much larger clone differs from this one at a single base, so this may be a read error. The chain uses TRBV5-6 and TRBJ2-6; D is possibly TRBD1 or TRBD2 (5 bases each). From germline, CDR1 is SGHDT and CDR2 YYEEEE. The CDR3 is 19 amino acids. In DNA form, the CDR3 reads TGTGCCAGCAGCTTGATCGGTTCGGGACGAAGCTCTGGGGCCAACGCCCTGACTTTC. Residues: CASSLIGSGRSSGANALTF.

The genes are TRBV6-1 and TRBJ1-5; the match to TRBD1 covers 7 bases. With V trimmed by 9 bases and J by 5 bases, 7 bases remained unmatched. The V gene's germline CDR1 is MNHNS and CDR2 SASEGT. The CDR3 is made up of 13 amino acids. CDR3 protein: CASSGQNYQPQHF. In DNA form, the CDR3 reads TGTGCCAGTTCGGGACAGAACTATCAGCCCCAGCATTTT.

A remark on this clonotype: This may stem from a read error, because a much larger clone lies one nucleotide away. CDR3 loop: CASSSSGGPRNIRYF. The DNA for the CDR3 is TGCGCCAGCAGCTCTAGCGGGGGCCCCCGAAACATTCGGTACTTC. The J gene is TRBJ2-4, the V gene TRBV5-1, with 10 nucleotides matching TRBD2. This CDR3 has 15 amino acids. Germline V gene lookup returns CDR1 SGHRS and CDR2 YFSETQ.

This clonotype has a handful of counts. The chain employs TRBV3-1 and TRBJ1-2, with D perhaps TRBD1 (5 bases). CDR1 is LGHDT, CDR2 YNNKEL, per germline (reference sequence). This CDR3 has 15 amino acids. Trimming pared 6 bases from V and 4 bases from J, leaving 18 bases between. CDR3: CASRPRGSVSYGYTF. In nucleotides, the CDR3 is TGTGCCAGCAGGCCTAGGGGTTCAGTTTCCTATGGCTACACCTTC.

This clonotype was seen many times. V is TRBV15 and J is TRBJ2-7; D not certain. This CDR3 has 15 amino acids. Per germline, CDR1 LNHNV and CDR2 YYDKDF (reference sequence). V was shortened by 0 bases and J by 2 bases, with 11 bases between the two germline ends. CDR3 nucleotide sequence: TGTGCCACCAGCAGAGATCGCGGCAGCCCCTACGAGCAGTACTTC. This gives the protein CATSRDRGSPYEQYF. Full variable domain (outside the CDR3, taken from reference TRBV15 and TRBJ2-7): DAMVIQNPRYQVTQFGKPVTLSCSQTLNHNVMYWYQQKSSQAPKLLFHYYDKDFNNEADTPDNFQSRRPNTSFCFLDIRSPGLGDTAMYLCATSRDRGSPYEQYFGPGTRLTVT.

At least ten counts were recorded for this clonotype. The chain employs TRBV6-1 and TRBJ2-5; D may be TRBD2 (5 bases). V gave up 2 bases and J gave up 5 bases, with 12 bases separating them. The CDR3 covers 14 residues. The V gene's germline CDR1 is MNHNS and CDR2 SASEGT. CDR3 amino acids: CASSERWSGETQYF. CDR3 nucleotide sequence: TGTGCCAGCAGTGAAAGGTGGTCGGGGGAGACCCAGTACTTC.

The chain links TRBV20-1 to TRBJ2-7; possibly TRBD2 for D (6 bases). CDR1 is DFQATT and CDR2 is SNEGSKA in the germline V gene (reference sequence). V was trimmed by 6 bases and J by 3 bases, leaving 12 bases between them. This CDR3 contains 12 residues. The CDR3, as DNA: TGCAGTGCCAGGGACTCCGACTACGAGCAGTACTTC. This translates into CSARDSDYEQYF.

This clonotype was seen many times. This chain uses TRBV21-1 with TRBJ2-7; the table calls TRBD1, which could not be checked here. TRBV21-1 is a pseudogene. CDR3 length equals 15 residues. CDR3 loop: CASSTGTDSSYEQYF. The CDR3 bases are TGTGCCAGCAGCACGGGGACAGACAGCTCCTACGAGCAGTACTTC.

A few counts support this clonotype. This sequence joins TRBV2 and TRBJ2-3; a possible D gene is TRBD1 (5 bases). Germline values: CDR1 SNHLY, CDR2 FYNNEI. There are 12 residues in the CDR3. Trimming took 7 bases from V and 10 from J, leaving 15 bases between them. The CDR3 DNA is TGTGCCAGCAATCAGGGAAGAGCCGCGCAGTATTTT. Protein product: CASNQGRAAQYF.

This chain connects TRBV7-2 to TRBJ2-7; a possible D gene is TRBD2 (6 bases). CDR3 length: 16 amino acids. Germline assignment: CDR1 SGHTA and CDR2 FQGNSA. Between the trimmed V and J ends, which lost 6 bases and 0 bases, there was a span of 18 bases. CDR3 sequence: CASRGTPSIGSYEQYF. CDR3 bases: TGTGCCAGCAGGGGGACTCCCAGTATCGGCTCCTACGAGCAGTACTTC.

The chain carries TRBV7-2 and TRBJ1-2; D is ambiguous. The V end lost 0 bases, the J end lost 9 bases, and 8 bases lay between the germline ends. The germline gives CDR1 SGHTA, CDR2 FQGNSA. The CDR3 sequence is 12 residues long. The CDR3 bases are TGTGCCAGCAGCTTAGCGCTACAGAGCTACACCTTC. Protein product: CASSLALQSYTF.

This clonotype appeared once. The chain recombines TRBV20-1 with TRBJ2-5; 14 bases match TRBD2. The tail of the sequence fits TRBJ2-7 better, so the J call may be wrong. The length of the CDR3 is 14 residues. CDR1 DFQATT and CDR2 SNEGSKA come from the germline V gene (reference sequence). CDR3 bases: TGCAGTGCTAGGACTAGCGGGAGGGCGTACGAGCAGTACTTC. Its protein product is CSARTSGRAYEQYF.

This clonotype has ten or more counts. The chain has TRBV10-3 and TRBJ2-7; 7 positions match TRBD1. Trimming took 3 bases from V and 2 from J; bases not matched to a gene: 10. Germline values: CDR1 ENHRY, CDR2 SYGVKD. The CDR3 is 16 residues long. As DNA, the CDR3 is TGTGCCATCAGTGAACCTCCGGACAGGACTCCCTACGAGCAGTACTTC. Its translation: CAISEPPDRTPYEQYF.

The rearrangement joins TRBV21-1 to TRBJ1-1; the D call of TRBD1 is as the table states it, not checked on the DNA. TRBV21-1 is tagged as a pseudogene. The CDR3 covers 17 residues. The CDR3 spells CASSKRPGGSRNTEAFF. The CDR3 region has the DNA TGTGCCAGCAGCAAAAGGCCAGGGGGGAGTCGGAACACTGAAGCTTTCTTT.

This clonotype was detected ten times or more. The gene calls are TRBV7-8 and TRBJ2-1, with TRBD1 matching 8 bases. Germline CDR1 reads SGHVS; CDR2 reads FQNEAQ. The CDR3 sequence is 16 residues long. After removal of 5 bases from V and 3 bases from J, the junction contained 9 bases not matched to a gene. CDR3 DNA: TGTGCCAGCAGCCGTTTCGACAGGGGAATCTACAATGAGCAGTTCTTC. Its protein product is CASSRFDRGIYNEQFF.

This clonotype was seen ten or more times. The chain is built from TRBV4-3 and TRBJ1-2; a possible D gene is TRBD1 (5 bases). Between the trimmed V and J ends, which lost 0 bases and 4 bases, there was a span of 12 bases. This CDR3 region has 15 residues. The germline V gene has CDR1 LGHNA and CDR2 YSLEER. The CDR3: CASSQDMGGSYGYTF. Written as DNA, the CDR3 is TGCGCCAGCAGCCAAGATATGGGGGGGTCCTATGGCTACACCTTC.

This clonotype turned up a few times. J is TRBJ1-6 and V is TRBV7-9, with 7 bases that match TRBD1. CDR3 length: 16 residues. CDR1 is SEHNR and CDR2 is FQNEAQ in the germline V gene (reference sequence). After removal of 6 bases from V and 2 bases from J, the junction contained 7 bases not matched to a gene. The CDR3 DNA sequence: TGTGCCAGCAGGATAGGGGGCCGTACCTATAATTCACCCCTCCACTTT. It is translated as CASRIGGRTYNSPLHF.